Following are 27 T cell receptor beta chains from one sample sequenced in a study of T and B cells in COVID-19 patients. BIOMED2 TRB-A/B primer pools were used in multiplex TRB PCR. TCRdb used MiXCR to reprocess the multiplex PCR reads, holding one entry per CDR3 protein. The data hold roughly 3,500 distinct CDR3 sequences, with 20% to 25% observed a single time. Blood genomic DNA input for TRB amplification was roughly 220-500 ng. The sample was blood. The receptors here all came from a human donor with active COVID-19.

In its sample, this clonotype was seen a few times. This chain links TRBV5-1 with TRBJ2-7, with TRBD2 matching 13 bases. CDR3 length: 16 residues. Looked up from germline, CDR1 is SGHRS and CDR2 is YFSETQ. V trimming: 2 bases; J trimming: 3 bases; junction bases outside the gene matches: 5. CDR3 DNA sequence: TGCGCCAGCAGCTTCACTAGCGGGGGGGCACACTACGAGCAGTACTTC. Translation: CASSFTSGGAHYEQYF.

This clonotype is medium-sized (0.01 to 0.1%) within its sample. This rearrangement joins TRBV30 to TRBJ2-7; D is perhaps TRBD1 (6 bases). V lost 2 bases, J lost 3 bases, and 11 bases lay in between. Germline V gives CDR1 GTSNPN, CDR2 SVGIG (reference sequence). CDR3 length: 13 residues. The CDR3 here is CAWSFDRNYEQYF. The CDR3 nucleotides are TGTGCCTGGAGTTTCGACAGGAACTACGAGCAGTACTTC.

Remarks on this clonotype: This could be a read error, since a much larger clone is one nucleotide away. The V and J genes are TRBV7-2 and TRBJ1-6; D is uncertain. The CDR3 is 14 amino acids. Germline V gene sequence: CDR1 SGHTA, CDR2 FQGNSA. The CDR3 reads CAGSSVRNNSPLHF. In DNA form, the CDR3 reads TGTGCCGGCAGCTCAGTACGAAATAATTCACCCCTCCACTTT.

V and J are TRBV7-9 and TRBJ2-5, with 8 bases identical to TRBD1. Germline-derived CDR1 and CDR2 are SEHNR and FQNEAQ (reference sequence). The CDR3 is 16 residues long. After removal of 4 bases from V and 4 bases from J, the junction contained 11 bases not matched to a gene. In nucleotides, the CDR3 is TGTGCCAGCAGCTACCCCGGGACAGGAGGTCCAGAGACCCAGTACTTC. As protein: CASSYPGTGGPETQYF.

Judged by abundance, this clonotype is medium-sized. The gene calls are TRBV27 and TRBJ2-5; possible D gene TRBD2, 6 bases. Deletions cut 5 bases from V and 6 bases from J, with 16 bases between. The length of the CDR3 is 14 residues. Germline V gene sequence: CDR1 MNHEY, CDR2 SMNVEV (reference sequence). The CDR3 region is CASSQGGGRKTQYF. CDR3 DNA: TGTGCCAGCAGTCAGGGAGGCGGTAGAAAGACCCAGTACTTC.

This chain uses TRBV6-2 or TRBV6-3 with TRBJ2-1; 11 nucleotides line up with TRBD1. The trim removed 6 bases at V and 6 bases at J, leaving 16 bases unmatched. Germline values: CDR1 MNHEY, CDR2 SVGEGT. The CDR3 spans 18 residues. The CDR3: CASRQRPRGQGVINEQFF. The CDR3 coding sequence is TGTGCCAGCAGGCAAAGGCCACGGGGACAGGGGGTAATCAATGAGCAGTTCTTC.

The chain couples TRBV12-3 or TRBV12-4 to TRBJ1-5, with 8 nucleotides matching TRBD1. With 5 bases clipped from V and 1 base from J, the junction kept 7 bases outside the gene matches. CDR3 length equals 16 residues. The CDR3 DNA is TGTGCCAGCAGTGGACAGGGACAGTTGAGCAATCAGCCCCAGCATTTT. Encoded protein: CASSGQGQLSNQPQHF.

The chain has TRBV20-1 and TRBJ1-1, with 8 nucleotides matching TRBD1. The CDR3 has 15 residues. After removal of 2 bases from V and 0 bases from J, the junction contained 5 bases not matched to a gene. Germline CDR1 DFQATT, CDR2 SNEGSKA (reference sequence). CDR3 coding DNA: TGCAGTGCTAGAAACAGGGGGTCGGTGAACACTGAAGCTTTCTTT. Translating it yields CSARNRGSVNTEAFF.

Ten or more counts support this clonotype. The chain has TRBV6-2 or TRBV6-3 and TRBJ2-7; TRBD2 is a possible D gene (5 bases). Germline V CDR1 and CDR2: MNHEY, SVGEGT. The CDR3 consists of 15 residues. V lost 5 bases and J 4 bases, leaving 18 bases between the germline ends. The CDR3 loop is CASSLPGSLSYEQYF. The DNA for the CDR3 is TGTGCCAGCAGTCTCCCGGGGTCTTTATCTTACGAGCAGTACTTC.

Concerning this clonotype: This may arise from a read error, as a much more abundant clone is one base away. This chain joins TRBV6-5 and TRBJ2-3; a weak D match, TRBD2 (7 bases). CDR3 size: 17 residues. Germline CDR1 MNHEY, CDR2 SVGAGI. CDR3 loop: CANSYSPEAGAADTQYF. In DNA, the CDR3 is TGTGCCAACAGTTACTCTCCGGAGGCGGGGGCCGCAGATACGCAGTATTTT.

This clonotype is a singleton in its sample. The chain uses TRBV5-1 and TRBJ2-1; D unclear. Germline V lookup: CDR1 SGHRS, CDR2 YFSETQ. Between the trimmed V and J ends, which lost 4 bases and 0 bases, there was a span of 11 bases. This CDR3 comprises 15 residues. This CDR3 is CASSDISSSYNEQFF. The CDR3 nucleotides read TGCGCCAGCAGCGACATTAGCAGCTCCTACAATGAGCAGTTCTTC.

Judged by abundance, this clonotype is medium-sized. This chain links TRBV5-4 with TRBJ2-7; 8 nucleotides agree with TRBD1. V lost 6 bases and J lost 0; bases outside the gene matches: 5. This CDR3 spans 14 amino acids. Germline lookup yields CDR1 SGHNT and CDR2 YYREEE (reference sequence). The CDR3 sequence: CASKRTGSSYEQYF. The CDR3 DNA is TGTGCCAGCAAGCGGACAGGGAGCTCCTACGAGCAGTACTTC.

In its sample, this clonotype was seen many times. V usage is TRBV6-1 and J usage is TRBJ1-3; the D is unclear. The CDR3 has 14 amino acids. CDR1 is MNHNS and CDR2 is SASEGT in the germline V gene. V shed 2 bases and J shed 4 bases, with 9 bases lying between them. The CDR3 protein is CASSELQIGNTIYF. The CDR3 DNA reads TGTGCCAGCAGTGAACTCCAAATAGGAAACACCATATATTTT.

This clonotype is labeled medium-sized. V usage is TRBV19 and J usage is TRBJ2-5; the match to TRBD2 covers 7 bases. V shed 5 bases, J shed 4 bases, and the junction held 4 bases outside the gene matches. Looked up from germline, CDR1 is LNHDA and CDR2 is SQIVND (reference sequence). The CDR3 totals 13 residues. DNA for the CDR3: TGTGCCAGTAGTGTCCCGGGAGGAGAGACCCAGTACTTC. Protein: CASSVPGGETQYF. The full variable domain, with the rest looked up from reference TRBV19 and TRBJ2-5, is DGGITQSPKYLFRKEGQNVTLSCEQNLNHDAMYWYRQDPGQGLRLIYYSQIVNDFQKGDIAEGYSVSREKKESFPLTVTSAQKNPTAFYLCASSVPGGETQYFGPGTRLLVL.

This clonotype is medium-sized in the sample. This chain joins TRBV6-1 and TRBJ1-3; the D is unclear. The V gene lost 3 bases and the J gene lost 0 bases, with 9 bases spanning the gap. The germline CDR1 and CDR2 sequences are MNHNS and SASEGT. This CDR3 contains 15 residues. The CDR3 protein is CASSDETASGNTIYF. The DNA for the CDR3 is TGTGCCAGCAGTGATGAAACTGCCTCTGGAAACACCATATATTTT.

The rearrangement links TRBV20-1 to TRBJ2-3; 11 positions match TRBD2. The CDR3 runs to 15 residues. V lost 7 bases and J lost 3; bases outside the gene matches: 9. The germline gives CDR1 DFQATT, CDR2 SNEGSKA (reference sequence). The CDR3 reads CSVYSGGAGTDTQYF. DNA of the CDR3: TGCAGTGTATATAGCGGGGGGGCGGGGACAGATACGCAGTATTTT.

By its share, this clonotype is medium-sized (0.01 to 0.1%). The J gene is TRBJ2-5, the V gene TRBV11-3; TRBD2 might be the D (6 bases). V was cut by 4 bases and J by 0 bases, with 9 bases left in between. Per germline, CDR1 SGHNT and CDR2 YENEEA. The CDR3 runs to 14 residues. The CDR3 spells CASSSRDYQETQYF. CDR3 coding DNA: TGTGCCAGCAGCTCCCGGGACTACCAAGAGACCCAGTACTTC.

By share, this clonotype counts as medium-sized. The V gene is TRBV6-5, the J gene TRBJ1-4; 10 nucleotides align to TRBD1. The V and J ends lost 4 bases and 11 bases, in that order; junction bases with no gene match: 10. The CDR3 contains 15 residues. Germline CDR1 is MNHEY and CDR2 is SVGAGI. The CDR3 DNA reads as TGTGCCAGCAGTTCCCCCGGGACAGGGGATCAGAAACTGTTTTTT. It specifies CASSSPGTGDQKLFF.

The rearrangement links TRBV12-5 to TRBJ2-5; no clear D. The CDR3 is made up of 13 amino acids. V was pared by 2 bases and J by 1 base, with 5 bases between. Germline loops: CDR1 LGHNT, CDR2 FRNRAP. The CDR3 protein is CASGLSGQETQYF. DNA for the CDR3: TGTGCTAGTGGTTTGTCTGGCCAAGAGACCCAGTACTTC.

By frequency in the sample, this clonotype is medium-sized (0.01 to 0.1%). V is TRBV6-6 and J is TRBJ1-4, with 9 nucleotides matching TRBD1. The CDR3 consists of 15 residues. CDR1 is MNHNY and CDR2 is SVGAGI in the germline V gene (reference sequence). With V trimmed by 7 bases and J by 6 bases, 9 bases remained unmatched. CDR3 sequence reads: CASKSNRGRDEKLFF. CDR3 sequence (DNA): TGTGCCAGCAAATCTAACAGGGGGCGGGATGAAAAACTGTTTTTT.

By proportion, this clonotype is medium-sized. The rearrangement uses TRBV12-3 or TRBV12-4 and TRBJ1-5; tentatively, D is TRBD1 (6 bases). The V gene lost 5 bases and the J gene lost 9 bases, with 29 bases spanning the gap. This CDR3 contains 18 residues. CDR3 sequence (DNA): TGTGCCAGCAGTGTTTGGGCAGGGGCACCTCAATCGGATAGGCCCCAGCATTTT. Translated, it gives CASSVWAGAPQSDRPQHF.

By share, this clonotype counts as medium-sized. The chain links TRBV19 to TRBJ1-2; 7 bases agree with TRBD1. Trimming took 5 bases from V and 8 from J; bases not matched to a gene: 14. The CDR3 length is 15 residues. Germline lookup yields CDR1 LNHDA and CDR2 SQIVND (reference sequence). The CDR3 region has the DNA TGTGCCAGTAGTCCAACTGGACAGGCTCCTTCCGGCTACACCTTC. It translates to CASSPTGQAPSGYTF. The variable domain in full, with the rest retrieved from reference TRBV19 and TRBJ1-2, is DGGITQSPKYLFRKEGQNVTLSCEQNLNHDAMYWYRQDPGQGLRLIYYSQIVNDFQKGDIAEGYSVSREKKESFPLTVTSAQKNPTAFYLCASSPTGQAPSGYTFGSGTRLTVV.

This clonotype is deemed medium-sized. The J gene is TRBJ1-6, the V gene TRBV12-3 or TRBV12-4; weak D call: TRBD1 (5 bases). V was shortened by 2 bases and J by 9 bases, with 11 bases between the two germline ends. The length of the CDR3 is 14 residues. CDR3: CASSLRGIVSPLHF. DNA of the CDR3: TGTGCCAGCAGTTTAAGGGGTATAGTTTCACCCCTCCACTTT.

This clonotype was seen a handful of times. This chain joins TRBV18 and TRBJ1-1; D is perhaps TRBD1 (6 bases). Germline CDR1 reads KGHSH; CDR2 reads LQKENI. This CDR3 contains 14 residues. V was clipped by 5 bases and J by 3 bases, with 13 bases between them. Here the CDR3 DNA reads TGTGCCAGCTCAAAACAAGCAGGGGACACTGAAGCTTTCTTT. Its translation: CASSKQAGDTEAFF.

This clonotype is medium-sized by share. The rearrangement links TRBV12-3 or TRBV12-4 to TRBJ2-2; 11 bases are shared with TRBD1. This CDR3 has 16 residues. Trimming at V came to 6 bases and at J to 3 bases, leaving 6 bases not matched to a gene. CDR3 amino acids: CASRSGTGGDTGELFF. CDR3 sequence (DNA): TGTGCCAGCAGATCCGGGACAGGGGGGGACACCGGGGAGCTGTTTTTT.

Details on this clonotype: A single base separates this from a much larger clone, so it may be a read error. The chain recombines TRBV6-5 with TRBJ1-1; a weak D match, TRBD1 (6 bases). The CDR3 loop spans 16 amino acids. In germline, CDR1 is MNHEY, CDR2 SVGAGI. CDR3 sequence reads: CASSSYRATGNSEAFF. In DNA form, the CDR3 reads TGTGCCAGCAGTTCCTACAGGGCGACGGGGAACTCTGAAGCTTTCTTT.

This chain joins TRBV20-1 and TRBJ2-7; 10 nucleotides match TRBD2. Germline trimming cut 2 bases from V and 6 bases from J; bases unmatched to any gene: 7. This CDR3 is built from 14 residues. Germline V CDR1 and CDR2: DFQATT, SNEGSKA (reference sequence). CDR3: CSARLAGAPIEQYF. The CDR3 DNA follows: TGCAGTGCTAGACTAGCGGGGGCGCCCATCGAGCAGTACTTC.